This T cell receptor (beta chain) was captured in a study of the immune and genomic landscape of osteosarcoma. Background on the study: Approximately 80% presented with localized disease at diagnosis. Study-wide results and caveats: Reference clonality came from outside normal skin and healthy blood, not matched tissue. A single dominant hyperexpanded clone appeared in about 5 cases, each with <100 clonotypes.

With V trimmed by 7 bases and J by 5 bases, 8 bases remained unmatched. The germline CDR1 and CDR2 sequences are LGHNT and FRNRAP. The CDR3 is 13 residues long. This clone was observed once. Its specificity is unknown. TCRdb's copy holds only in-frame clones and misses some; the assay was immunoSEQ multiplex PCR. The profile shows about 390 clones, nearly 75% of them singletons. The sequenced sample consisted of metastatic tumor tissue from the lung. The chain employs TRBV12-5 and TRBJ2-7; 7 bases fit TRBD1. The source of this sequence is a man between 18 and 35 years old with osteosarcoma. This CDR3 is CASVPYRGHEQYF. The CDR3 nucleotides read TGTGCTAGTGTCCCGTACAGGGGCCACGAGCAGTACTTC.